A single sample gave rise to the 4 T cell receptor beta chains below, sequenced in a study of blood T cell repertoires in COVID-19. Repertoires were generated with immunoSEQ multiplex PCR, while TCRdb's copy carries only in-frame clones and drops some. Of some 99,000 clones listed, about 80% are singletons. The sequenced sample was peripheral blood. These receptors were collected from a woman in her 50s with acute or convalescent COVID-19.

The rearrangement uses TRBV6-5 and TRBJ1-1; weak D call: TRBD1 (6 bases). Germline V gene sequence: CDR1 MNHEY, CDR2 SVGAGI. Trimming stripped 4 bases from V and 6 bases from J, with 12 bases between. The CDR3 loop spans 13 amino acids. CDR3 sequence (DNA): TGTGCCAGCAGTTGGGCAGGGGCATCTGAAGCTTTCTTT. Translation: CASSWAGASEAFF.

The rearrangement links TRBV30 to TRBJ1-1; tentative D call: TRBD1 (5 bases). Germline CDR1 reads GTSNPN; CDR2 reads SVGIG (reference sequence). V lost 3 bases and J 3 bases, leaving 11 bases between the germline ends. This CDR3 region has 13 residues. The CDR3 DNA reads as TGTGCCTGGAGCAGGGATAGGGACACTGAAGCTTTCTTT. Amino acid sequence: CAWSRDRDTEAFF.

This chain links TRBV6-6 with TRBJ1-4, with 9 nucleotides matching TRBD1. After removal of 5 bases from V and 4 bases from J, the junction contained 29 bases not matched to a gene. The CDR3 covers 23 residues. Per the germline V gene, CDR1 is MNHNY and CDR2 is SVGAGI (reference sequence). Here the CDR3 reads CASSPPRVPGTGLLTRYNEKLFF. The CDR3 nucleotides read TGTGCCAGCAGTCCGCCGAGAGTCCCCGGGACAGGGCTTCTTACGAGGTATAATGAAAAACTGTTTTTT.

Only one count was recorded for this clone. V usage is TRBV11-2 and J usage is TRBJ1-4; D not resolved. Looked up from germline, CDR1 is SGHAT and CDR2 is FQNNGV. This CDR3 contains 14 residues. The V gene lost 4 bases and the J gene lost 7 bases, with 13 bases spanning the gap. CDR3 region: CASSSADMLEKLFF. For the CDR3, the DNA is TGTGCCAGCAGCTCCGCCGACATGCTTGAAAAACTGTTTTTT.